The clone carrying this TCR beta chain was picked up one time. The antigen is not known. The CDR3 contains 11 residues. Germline V gives CDR1 SGHVS, CDR2 FQNEAQ. The V gene lost 1 base and the J gene lost 8 bases, with 5 bases spanning the gap. Genomic DNA from unsorted samples was obtained from around 88 million PBMCs (per sample). The sample originates from a study of shared clonotypes between healthy human individuals. Study-level results: It was anticipated that sequencing depth would influence how many clonotypes donors shared.

The authors ran the assay at deep level. Every unsorted PBMC PCR replicate was loaded with around 270 ng DNA, approximately 29,000 T cell genomes. Assay: immunoSEQ multiplex PCR; the TCRdb copy retains only in-frame clones and omits some. The table shows about 490,000 clones, with 70% to 80% occurring only once. Sequencing was done on a sample of PBMCs. The sequence came from a woman aged 40 to 50 in good health. Some clones in this sample may be carry-over from other donors' samples. The chain employs TRBV7-8 and TRBJ1-2; D is undetermined. CDR3 protein: CASSLGGGYTF. The CDR3 DNA follows: TGTGCCAGCAGCTTAGGGGGAGGCTACACCTTC.